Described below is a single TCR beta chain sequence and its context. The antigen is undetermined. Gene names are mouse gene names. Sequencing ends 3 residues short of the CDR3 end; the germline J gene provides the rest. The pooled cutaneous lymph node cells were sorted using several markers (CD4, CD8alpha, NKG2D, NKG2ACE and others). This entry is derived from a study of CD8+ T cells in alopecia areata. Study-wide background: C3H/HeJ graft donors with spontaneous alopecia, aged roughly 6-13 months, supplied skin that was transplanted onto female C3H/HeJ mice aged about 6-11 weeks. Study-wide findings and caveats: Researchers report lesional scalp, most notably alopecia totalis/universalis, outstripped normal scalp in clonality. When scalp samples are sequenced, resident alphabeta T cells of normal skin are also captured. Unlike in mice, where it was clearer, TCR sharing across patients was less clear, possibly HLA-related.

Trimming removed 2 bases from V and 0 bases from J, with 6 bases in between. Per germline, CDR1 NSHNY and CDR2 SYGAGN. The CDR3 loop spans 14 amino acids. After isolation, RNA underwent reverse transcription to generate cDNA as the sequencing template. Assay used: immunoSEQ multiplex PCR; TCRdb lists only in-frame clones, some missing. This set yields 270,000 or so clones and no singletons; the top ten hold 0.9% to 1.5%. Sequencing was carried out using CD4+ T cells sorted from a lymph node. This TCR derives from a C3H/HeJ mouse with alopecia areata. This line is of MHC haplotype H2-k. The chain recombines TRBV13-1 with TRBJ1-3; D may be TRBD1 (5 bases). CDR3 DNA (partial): TGTGCCAGCAGTGAAGACAGTTCTGGAAATACG. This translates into CASSEDSSGNT. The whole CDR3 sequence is CASSEDSSGNTLYF.